This TCR beta chain is from a study of healthy donors' naive CD4 and CD8 T cells. Findings and limits, study-wide: Most V and J genes were reportedly biased between naive CD4+ and CD8+ cells.

TCR libraries were built from approximately 490 ng of total RNA by linear amplification. In the authors' workflow: Tens of thousands of TCR alpha transcripts were sequenced from four or five healthy donors. MiXCR, run by TCRdb on the reads, gives a single entry per CDR3 protein. None of the V and J calls come from the authors' own analysis; TCRdb made them. The table has 150,000 to 200,000 distinct CDR3 sequences, around 80% seen once. J was trimmed by 6 bases and V by 6 bases; bases with no gene match: 10. Germline CDR1 reads SQVTM; CDR2 reads ANQGSEA. The CDR3 contains 14 residues. CD4+CD8-CD45RO-CD45RA+ cells were naive CD4+; CD8+CD4-CD45RA+CD27bright cells were naive CD8+. Comments on this clonotype: Its antigen remains unknown.

The chain combines TRBV29-1 with TRBJ2-7, with 11 nucleotides matching TRBD2. The clonotype was recovered from a pool of human donors in good health; the sample pools cells from several healthy donors. The sample comprised naive CD4+ and CD8+ T cells sorted from blood, pooled from several donors. The CDR3 sequence: CSVAPSLAGGEQYF. CDR3 nucleotide sequence: TGCAGCGTCGCCCCTTCCCTAGCGGGAGGCGAGCAGTACTTC.